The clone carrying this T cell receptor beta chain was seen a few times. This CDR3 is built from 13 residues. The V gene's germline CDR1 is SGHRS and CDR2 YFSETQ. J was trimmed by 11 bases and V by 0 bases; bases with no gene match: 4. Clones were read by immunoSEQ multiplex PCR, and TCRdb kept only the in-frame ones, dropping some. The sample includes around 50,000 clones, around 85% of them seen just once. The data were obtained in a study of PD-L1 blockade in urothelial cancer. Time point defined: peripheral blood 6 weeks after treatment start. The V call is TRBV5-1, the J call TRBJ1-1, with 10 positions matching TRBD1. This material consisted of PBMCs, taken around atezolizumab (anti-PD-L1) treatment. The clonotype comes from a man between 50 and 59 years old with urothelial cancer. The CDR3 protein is CASSLGTGGNAFF. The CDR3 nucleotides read TGCGCCAGCAGCTTGGGGACAGGGGGGAATGCTTTCTTT.